A selection of T cell receptor beta chains follows, all from one sample in a study of T-cell memory formation after mild COVID-19. Each CDR3 protein gets one entry after TCRdb re-called the 5' RACE reads with MiXCR. Seen here are around 250,000 distinct CDR3 sequences, 15% observed once, and the top ten hold under 2.5%. Sample: PBMCs or a T cell subset sorted from them (not recorded which). The source of these receptors is an adult woman who had mild COVID-19 (a few samples of this study predate the infection). Cell type and time point are not known. Each CDR3 is given with its conserved first and last residue. The D gene is left open where the match is weak. Some rows have no size entry. The others give once, few or many, or a class for an expanded clone.

size: .
J: TRBJ2-2
D: .
V: TRBV30
CDR3: CAWSGHPVLELFF
DNA: TGTGCCTGGAGCGGACACCCTGTGTTGGAGCTGTTTTTT

size: few
J: TRBJ2-1
D: TRBD1
V: TRBV30
CDR3: CAWSLSGQGTNEQFF
DNA: TGTGCCTGGAGTCTTTCGGGACAGGGTACGAATGAGCAGTTCTTC

size: few
J: TRBJ1-5
D: TRBD1
V: TRBV2
CDR3: CASSFLGRGTGGARQPQHF
DNA: TGTGCCAGCAGTTTCCTCGGGAGGGGGACAGGGGGCGCGCGTCAGCCCCAGCATTTT

size: few
J: TRBJ2-7
D: .
V: TRBV9
CDR3: CASSLRGGTQVYEQYF
DNA: TGTGCCAGCAGCCTCAGGGGGGGGACACAGGTCTACGAGCAGTACTTC

size: few
J: TRBJ1-2
D: .
V: TRBV29-1
CDR3: CSATLTGYNYGYTF
DNA: TGCAGCGCCACCCTGACGGGGTACAACTATGGCTACACCTTC

size: .
J: TRBJ2-7
D: .
V: TRBV4-1
CDR3: CASSPTGKTSYEQYF
DNA: TGCGCCAGCAGTCCCACAGGGAAGACCTCCTACGAGCAGTACTTC

size: few
J: TRBJ2-2
D: .
V: TRBV5-1
CDR3: CASSLEAGLNTGELFF
DNA: TGCGCCAGCAGCTTGGAGGCGGGACTGAACACCGGGGAGCTGTTTTTT

size: few
J: TRBJ2-3
D: .
V: TRBV5-1
CDR3: CASSSVGHSGTQYF
DNA: TGCGCCAGCAGCTCCGTCGGACACTCCGGGACGCAGTATTTT

size: .
J: TRBJ2-1
D: .
V: TRBV4-1
CDR3: CASSQLDILAYNEQFF
DNA: TGCGCCAGCAGCCAGCTGGACATCCTTGCCTACAATGAGCAGTTCTTC

size: few
J: TRBJ2-1
D: TRBD2
V: TRBV11-1
CDR3: CASSSTGTSAYNEQFF
DNA: TGTGCCAGCAGCTCAACCGGGACTAGCGCATACAATGAGCAGTTCTTC

size: few
J: TRBJ2-1
D: TRBD2
V: TRBV7-9
CDR3: CASSLVKLAVTNEQFF
DNA: TGTGCCAGCAGCTTAGTTAAACTAGCGGTTACCAATGAGCAGTTCTTC

size: .
J: TRBJ1-2
D: .
V: TRBV30
CDR3: CAYQLNGYTF
DNA: TGTGCCTACCAGTTAAATGGCTACACCTTC

size: .
J: TRBJ1-2
D: .
V: TRBV7-9
CDR3: CASSLFDGYTF
DNA: TGTGCCAGCAGCTTATTTGATGGCTACACCTTC

size: .
J: TRBJ1-4
D: .
V: TRBV6-5
CDR3: CASSYRGVQATNEKLFF
DNA: TGTGCCAGCAGTTACAGAGGGGTACAGGCAACTAATGAAAAACTGTTTTTT

size: .
J: TRBJ1-1
D: .
V: TRBV18
CDR3: CASSPIGRTEAFF
DNA: TGTGCCAGCTCACCAATCGGGCGAACTGAAGCTTTCTTT

size: few
J: TRBJ2-3
D: .
V: TRBV10-3
CDR3: CAIRKTVGTDTQYF
DNA: TGTGCCATCAGGAAGACAGTGGGCACAGATACGCAGTATTTT

size: .
J: TRBJ1-1
D: .
V: TRBV5-1
CDR3: CASSLDTFSEAFF
DNA: TGCGCCAGCAGCTTGGATACATTCTCTGAAGCTTTCTTT

size: few
J: TRBJ2-3
D: .
V: TRBV12-3/TRBV12-4
CDR3: CASSPTVRAGDTQYF
DNA: TGTGCCAGCAGCCCCACGGTGAGGGCTGGAGATACGCAGTATTTT

size: .
J: TRBJ2-1
D: TRBD2
V: TRBV7-2
CDR3: CACSPGTSGSEQFF
DNA: TGTGCCTGCAGCCCTGGGACTAGCGGGAGTGAGCAGTTCTTC

size: few
J: TRBJ2-7
D: TRBD2
V: TRBV5-1
CDR3: CASSLSPSGEGEQYF
DNA: TGCGCCAGCAGCTTGTCGCCTAGCGGGGAAGGCGAGCAGTACTTC

size: few
J: TRBJ1-1
D: TRBD1
V: TRBV7-2
CDR3: CASSRQGRAFF
DNA: TGTGCCAGCAGCCGACAGGGTCGGGCTTTCTTT

size: few
J: TRBJ2-1
D: .
V: TRBV5-4
CDR3: CASSLPRNLLGDEQFF
DNA: TGTGCCAGCAGCTTGCCAAGGAACCTCCTGGGCGATGAGCAGTTCTTC

size: few
J: TRBJ1-4
D: .
V: TRBV20-1
CDR3: CSARPDGRFNEKLFF
DNA: TGCAGTGCTAGGCCGGATGGACGGTTTAATGAAAAACTGTTTTTT

size: many
J: TRBJ2-2
D: .
V: TRBV9
CDR3: CASSVGRVSTGELFF
DNA: TGTGCCAGCAGCGTAGGGCGGGTGTCCACCGGGGAGCTGTTTTTT

size: few
J: TRBJ1-2
D: .
V: TRBV27
CDR3: CASSLGQRPTYGYTF
DNA: TGTGCCAGCAGCCTAGGACAACGCCCTACCTATGGCTACACCTTC

size: .
J: TRBJ2-5
D: .
V: TRBV7-6
CDR3: CASRGAAQETQYF
DNA: TGTGCCAGCAGGGGGGCAGCACAAGAGACCCAGTACTTC

size: few
J: TRBJ1-3
D: .
V: TRBV12-3/TRBV12-4
CDR3: CASSLVQTSSGNTIYF
DNA: TGTGCCAGCAGTTTAGTTCAGACGAGCTCTGGAAACACCATATATTTT

size: few
J: TRBJ2-7
D: TRBD1
V: TRBV5-1
CDR3: CASSSDPGQGYEQYF
DNA: TGCGCCAGCAGCTCAGACCCGGGACAGGGCTACGAGCAGTACTTC

size: .
J: TRBJ1-1
D: TRBD1
V: TRBV6-5
CDR3: CASSYLGTGGTEAFF
DNA: TGTGCCAGCAGTTACTTAGGGACAGGGGGCACTGAAGCTTTCTTT

size: .
J: TRBJ1-1
D: .
V: TRBV12-3/TRBV12-4
CDR3: CASSLGGYRSEAFF
DNA: TGTGCCAGCAGTTTAGGAGGGTACCGAAGTGAAGCTTTCTTT

size: .
J: TRBJ1-1
D: .
V: TRBV25-1
CDR3: CASSRVLTGEAFF
DNA: TGTGCCAGCAGTAGGGTGTTGACTGGTGAAGCTTTCTTT

size: few
J: TRBJ2-2
D: TRBD2
V: TRBV4-3
CDR3: CASSPLTGGISGELFF
DNA: TGCGCCAGCAGCCCCCTGACGGGAGGTATTTCCGGGGAGCTGTTTTTT

size: .
J: TRBJ2-7
D: .
V: TRBV12-3/TRBV12-4
CDR3: CASSFNMVGEQYF
DNA: TGTGCCAGCAGTTTTAATATGGTGGGGGAGCAGTACTTC

size: many
J: TRBJ2-6
D: TRBD1
V: TRBV12-3/TRBV12-4
CDR3: CASSHNRGRRANVLTF
DNA: TGTGCCAGCAGTCACAACAGGGGGCGTAGGGCCAACGTCCTGACTTTC

size: once
J: TRBJ1-2
D: .
V: TRBV25-1
CDR3: CASSEGGAVQGYTF
DNA: TGTGCCAGCAGTGAAGGTGGGGCAGTTCAAGGCTACACCTTC

size: few
J: TRBJ2-7
D: .
V: TRBV15
CDR3: CATSRGQGIIDYEQYF
DNA: TGTGCCACCAGCAGGGGCCAGGGGATCATCGACTACGAGCAGTACTTC

size: few
J: TRBJ1-6
D: .
V: TRBV27
CDR3: CASSLSADLKNSPLHF
DNA: TGTGCCAGCAGTTTATCGGCAGACTTAAAGAATTCACCCCTCCACTTT

size: many
J: TRBJ2-2
D: .
V: TRBV5-1
CDR3: CASSLRASVAGELFF
DNA: TGCGCCAGCAGCTTGAGGGCTAGCGTCGCCGGGGAGCTGTTTTTT

size: few
J: TRBJ1-3
D: .
V: TRBV9
CDR3: CASSVTGLGNTIYF
DNA: TGTGCCAGCAGCGTAACAGGGCTGGGAAACACCATATATTTT

size: few
J: TRBJ2-3
D: .
V: TRBV6-2/TRBV6-3
CDR3: CAAGGLTDTQYF
DNA: TGTGCCGCCGGTGGTCTCACAGATACGCAGTATTTT

size: many
J: TRBJ1-1
D: TRBD1
V: TRBV19
CDR3: CASSPQGTGQGTEAFF
DNA: TGTGCCAGTAGTCCGCAGGGTACGGGACAGGGCACTGAAGCTTTCTTT

size: .
J: TRBJ1-3
D: .
V: TRBV4-2
CDR3: CASSQDLSRGSGNTIYF
DNA: TGTGCCAGCAGCCAAGATCTTAGCAGGGGCTCTGGAAACACCATATATTTT

size: few
J: TRBJ2-1
D: .
V: TRBV19
CDR3: CASGVIYNEQFF
DNA: TGTGCCAGCGGGGTGATCTACAATGAGCAGTTCTTC

size: .
J: TRBJ2-1
D: .
V: TRBV19
CDR3: CASSMVSELGEQFF
DNA: TGTGCCAGTAGTATGGTGTCCGAGCTGGGGGAGCAGTTCTTC

size: .
J: TRBJ2-7
D: TRBD1
V: TRBV12-3/TRBV12-4
CDR3: CASSRTGTASSF
DNA: TGTGCCAGCAGCCGTACCGGGACAGCGTCCTCCTTC

size: few
J: TRBJ2-7
D: TRBD2
V: TRBV24-1
CDR3: CATSESGTSASYEQYF
DNA: TGTGCCACCAGTGAATCCGGGACTAGCGCCTCCTACGAGCAGTACTTC